The TCR beta chain under discussion was sequenced for a study of T cell repertoires in cytomegalovirus infection (dated by TCRdb to the late 2010s). As for the study more broadly: The peptide stimulations were aimed at well-studied HLA-B-restricted epitopes as well as recently identified HLA-C-restricted CMV epitopes, whose presentation resists viral immunomodulation. Donor HLA type was relevant to the analysis, because carriage of CMV infection together with the matching HLA type was indicated by public TCR beta signatures.

This clonotype was recorded at least ten times. Its antigen target is currently unknown. No base qualities exist here, and no much larger clone lies one base off it. From cysteine to phenylalanine, the CDR3 is 15 amino acids long. Here the CDR3 DNA is all that survives: 45 bases in frame from base 1. The trim is 0 bases for V and 5 bases for J, with a gap of 14 bases between the germline ends. Via the germline V gene, CDR1 is MNHEY and CDR2 SVGEGT. The listed sequencing device is Illumina HiSeq 1500. TCRdb trimmed public reads at Q25 via fastp, called clones via MiXCR and kept in-frame beta chains. Every CDR3 protein is listed once, alongside the most common genes and DNA of its rows. This sample holds tens of thousands of distinct CDR3 sequences; 20% to 25% were observed only once. Roughly 90% of the sample is taken by the ten largest. What this sample's treatment or condition label stands for: in vitro stimulation with specific CMV peptide epitopes to enrich CMV-specific T cells.

The paper as a whole reports these results and caveats: The ex vivo response was dominated by HLA-C-restricted CMV-specific TCR beta clonotypes, and the single most frequent clonotype in two of eight donors was supplied by these HLA-C-restricted clonotypes. In both this cohort and an independent roughly 350-donor cohort, the cumulative frequency of public TCR beta family members distinguished carriers of CMV infection plus the relevant HLA type.

The receptor's source is a human donor in good health (CMV status not recorded). Some clones in this sample may be carry-over from other donors' samples. The sequence joins TRBV6-2 or TRBV6-3 to TRBJ2-7; the best D guess is TRBD1, with 5 bases matching. Specimen: CD8+ T cells from cultured PBMCs, collected from culture after CMV antigen stimulation. The CDR3: CASSYSRDSFNEQYF. The nucleotides read TGTGCCAGCAGTTACTCCAGGGATAGTTTCAACGAGCAGTACTTC.